This is a list of T cell receptor beta chains from one sample in a study of post-analysis software for immune sequencing data. TCRdb analysed the PCR reads with MiXCR anew, one entry per CDR3 protein. The repertoire includes 350,000 to 450,000 distinct CDR3 sequences, less than 40% of them detected once, and under 9% sits in the top ten. The material sequenced was blood. The receptors derive from a girl aged 2 to 9 with multiple sclerosis. Both conserved end residues are trimmed from each CDR3. Fields, in order: V gene, J gene, D gene, CDR3 protein. A D gene is named only where the DNA matches it firmly.

>TRBV19|TRBJ2-7|TRBD1
ASRIAGTGAYEQY
>TRBV12-5|TRBJ1-2|-
ASAPGMSRYLYGYT
>TRBV4-3|TRBJ2-4|TRBD2
ASSQDRGEQY
>TRBV20-1|TRBJ1-2|-
SASYDGEDYGYT
>TRBV20-1|TRBJ2-7|TRBD2
SASLRGSREQY
>TRBV29-1|TRBJ2-1|-
SAIGGGSSYNEQF
>TRBV7-4|TRBJ2-3|-
ASSHETGLSTDTQY
>TRBV6-2/TRBV6-3|TRBJ2-7|-
ASSHPLLAPYEQY
>TRBV15|TRBJ2-4|-
ATSRDPWQGPNIQY
>TRBV12-3/TRBV12-4|TRBJ2-3|-
ASSLGSGMSTDTQY
>TRBV29-1|-|-
SVAGDTSTYEQY
>TRBV7-2|TRBJ2-6|-
ASSPSGGGSGANVLT
>TRBV7-9|TRBJ2-7|-
ASSLGVTPYEQY
>TRBV5-5|TRBJ2-6|-
ASRSGRISGANVLT
>TRBV11-3|TRBJ2-6|TRBD1
ASSLNQGAGGANVLT
>TRBV6-2/TRBV6-3|TRBJ1-1|TRBD1
ASRTGGPTRRTEAF
>TRBV10-3|-|-
AISENSRTEETQY
>TRBV7-2|TRBJ1-5|-
ASTQGYSNQPQH
>TRBV28|TRBJ2-5|TRBD1
ASSLLLRTGEETQY